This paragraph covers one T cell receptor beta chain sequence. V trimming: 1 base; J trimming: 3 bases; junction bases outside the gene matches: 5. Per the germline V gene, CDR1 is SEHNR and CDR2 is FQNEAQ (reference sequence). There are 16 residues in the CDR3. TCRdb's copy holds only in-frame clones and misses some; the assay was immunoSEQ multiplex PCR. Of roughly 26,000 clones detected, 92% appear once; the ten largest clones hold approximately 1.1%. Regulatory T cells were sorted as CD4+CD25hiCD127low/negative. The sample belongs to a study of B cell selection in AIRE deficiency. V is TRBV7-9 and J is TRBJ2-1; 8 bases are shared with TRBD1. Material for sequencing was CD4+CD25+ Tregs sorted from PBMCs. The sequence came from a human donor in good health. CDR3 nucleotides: TGTGCCAGCAGCTTAGATACAGGGGGATACTACAATGAGCAGTTCTTC. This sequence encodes CASSLDTGGYYNEQFF.